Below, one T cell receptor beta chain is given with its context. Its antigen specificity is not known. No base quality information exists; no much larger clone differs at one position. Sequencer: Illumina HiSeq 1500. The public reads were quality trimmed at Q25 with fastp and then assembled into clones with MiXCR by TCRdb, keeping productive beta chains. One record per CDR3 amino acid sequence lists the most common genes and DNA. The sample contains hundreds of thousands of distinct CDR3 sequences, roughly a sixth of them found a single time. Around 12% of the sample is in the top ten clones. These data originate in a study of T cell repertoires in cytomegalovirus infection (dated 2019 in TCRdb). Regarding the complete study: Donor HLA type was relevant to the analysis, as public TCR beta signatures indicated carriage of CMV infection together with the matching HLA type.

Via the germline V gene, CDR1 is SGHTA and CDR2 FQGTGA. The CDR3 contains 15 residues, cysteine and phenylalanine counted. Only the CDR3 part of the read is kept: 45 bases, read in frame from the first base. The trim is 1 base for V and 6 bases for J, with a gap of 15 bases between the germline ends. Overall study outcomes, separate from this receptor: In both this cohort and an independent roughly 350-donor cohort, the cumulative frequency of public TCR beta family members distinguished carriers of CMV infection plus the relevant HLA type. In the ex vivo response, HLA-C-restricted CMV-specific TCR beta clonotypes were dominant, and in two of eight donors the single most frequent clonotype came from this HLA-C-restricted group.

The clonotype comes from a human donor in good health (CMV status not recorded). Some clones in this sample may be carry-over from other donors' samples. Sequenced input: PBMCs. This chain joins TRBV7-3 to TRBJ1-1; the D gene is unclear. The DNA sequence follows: TGTGCCAGCAGCTTAAGGGCTCCTCCGACGGCTGAAGCTTTCTTT. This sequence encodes CASSLRAPPTAEAFF.